These 25 T cell receptor beta chains came from one sample sequenced in a study of liver allograft versus peripheral blood T cells. Turning to the study itself: Hepatic allograft T cell receptor repertoires were evaluated relative to those present in recipients' peripheral blood.

A single record per CDR3 protein comes from TCRdb applying MiXCR to the reads. The sample gives roughly 14,000 distinct CDR3 sequences, 20% to 25% of which show up once; under 7% is in the top ten. The receptor source for this set is a human patient who had a liver transplant. Some T cells here may be from the graft donor.

This clonotype appeared many times. The rearrangement joins TRBV10-3 to TRBJ2-5, with a tentative D call TRBD2 (6 bases). The germline gives CDR1 ENHRY, CDR2 SYGVKD. With 0 bases removed from V and 5 bases from J, the gap between germline ends came to 10 bases. CDR3 length: 14 residues. CDR3 protein: CAISESLAIETQYF. For the CDR3, the DNA is TGTGCCATCAGTGAGTCCCTAGCGATCGAGACCCAGTACTTC.

This clonotype is medium-sized. The chain recombines TRBV10-3 with TRBJ2-7; a possible D gene is TRBD2 (6 bases). V gave up 0 bases and J gave up 2 bases, with 14 bases separating them. CDR1 is ENHRY, CDR2 SYGVKD, per germline. This CDR3 spans 16 amino acids. CDR3 amino acids: CAISESKAGGTYEQYF. CDR3 DNA: TGTGCCATCAGTGAGTCGAAGGCCGGGGGTACCTACGAGCAGTACTTC.

In regard to this clonotype: This sequence may be a read error, since a much larger clone differs from it by one base. The chain joins TRBV19 to TRBJ1-2, with TRBD1 matching over 8 bases. The V gene end was trimmed by 6 bases and the J gene end by 7 bases; junction bases not matched to a gene: 16. The CDR3 totals 16 residues. Germline-derived CDR1 and CDR2 are LNHDA and SQIVND (reference sequence). In DNA, the CDR3 is TGTGCCAGTAGCCAAGATATAGCCCAGGGGGCCAGTGGCTACACCTTC. Protein: CASSQDIAQGASGYTF.

This clonotype appeared many times. This sequence joins TRBV10-3 and TRBJ1-2; no clear D gene. Germline CDR1 ENHRY, CDR2 SYGVKD. The CDR3 consists of 12 residues. The ends were cut back, 0 bases at V and 4 bases at J, with 3 bases in the middle. The CDR3 bases are TGTGCCATCAGTGAGTCGGGCTATGGCTACACCTTC. Encoded protein: CAISESGYGYTF.

The chain links TRBV20-1 to TRBJ1-2; D may be TRBD1 (6 bases). There are 14 residues in the CDR3. Trimming took 0 bases from V and 4 from J, leaving 12 bases between them. CDR1 and CDR2 from the germline V gene are DFQATT and SNEGSKA (reference sequence). The CDR3 loop reads CSARDGGHVYGYTF. In nucleotides, the CDR3 is TGCAGTGCTAGAGACGGGGGGCACGTCTATGGCTACACCTTC.

The table lists this clonotype with a few counts. The V and J genes are TRBV20-1 and TRBJ1-2, with D maybe TRBD1 (6 bases). The CDR3 contains 14 residues. Germline CDR1 is DFQATT and CDR2 is SNEGSKA (reference sequence). Trimming left V 3 bases short and J 7 bases short, with 18 bases between. CDR3 coding DNA: TGCAGTGCTAGGCCCCTGGCGGGGGCGGGTGGCTACACCTTC. Translating it yields CSARPLAGAGGYTF.

This clonotype was seen a handful of times. J is TRBJ1-5 and V is TRBV6-1; the D gene is possibly TRBD1 (6 bases). Per the germline V gene, CDR1 is MNHNS and CDR2 is SASEGT. Trimming removed 5 bases at V and 4 bases at J, with 12 bases between. The CDR3 consists of 14 residues. The CDR3 bases are TGTGCCAGCAGTCTCAGGGGTGGAAATCAGCCCCAGCATTTT. Protein: CASSLRGGNQPQHF.

This clonotype was seen many times. This rearrangement joins TRBV19 to TRBJ2-7, with TRBD1 as a possible D gene (6 bases). From germline, CDR1 is LNHDA and CDR2 SQIVND (reference sequence). Trimming pared 3 bases from V and 0 bases from J, leaving 12 bases between. The CDR3 runs to 15 residues. The CDR3: CASSIADSLSYEQYF. The CDR3 region has the DNA TGTGCCAGTAGTATTGCGGACAGTCTCTCCTACGAGCAGTACTTC.

This clonotype appeared many times. The chain has TRBV10-3 and TRBJ2-5; TRBD1 matches at 11 bases. V was pared by 5 bases and J by 0 bases, with 8 bases of the junction left unmatched. This CDR3 comprises 17 residues. CDR1 is ENHRY, CDR2 SYGVKD, per germline. CDR3 coding DNA: TGTGCCATCAGTTCAGGGACAGGGGGAAGGTACCAAGAGACCCAGTACTTC. Translating it yields CAISSGTGGRYQETQYF.

The rearrangement uses TRBV25-1 and TRBJ1-2; perhaps TRBD1 as D (5 bases). Trimming removed 1 base at V and 4 bases at J, with 10 bases between. Per the germline V gene, CDR1 is MGHDK and CDR2 is SYGVNS. This CDR3 has 14 residues. CDR3 residues: CASSESLGPYGYTF. The DNA for the CDR3 is TGTGCCAGCAGTGAATCTCTGGGGCCCTATGGCTACACCTTC.

This clonotype was counted a few times. V is TRBV6-6 and J is TRBJ2-1; 10 bases fit TRBD2. V gave up 4 bases and J gave up 8 bases; unmatched junction bases: 8. The CDR3 is 15 amino acids. Germline V lookup: CDR1 MNHNY, CDR2 SVGAGI (reference sequence). CDR3 in DNA: TGTGCCAGCAGTTCCCCCCTAGCGGGGGCATATGAGCAGTTCTTC. The encoded protein is CASSSPLAGAYEQFF.

CDR3 DNA: TGTGCCAGCATGACTCAGAATACCTACGAGCAGTACTTC. This translates into CASMTQNTYEQYF. The V gene is TRBV6-1, the J gene TRBJ2-7; the D is unclear. From germline, CDR1 is MNHNS and CDR2 SASEGT. The CDR3 spans 13 residues. V lost 7 bases to trimming and J lost 2 bases, with 12 bases between them.

This clonotype is medium-sized within its sample. The gene calls are TRBV27 and TRBJ1-6; the D is unclear. This CDR3 region has 13 residues. The V end lost 6 bases, the J end lost 10 bases, and 13 bases lay between the germline ends. Germline lookup yields CDR1 MNHEY and CDR2 SMNVEV (reference sequence). The CDR3 loop reads CASRGSLESPLHF. The CDR3 DNA is TGTGCCAGCAGGGGGAGTTTGGAGTCACCCCTCCACTTT.

This chain links TRBV19 with TRBJ1-3; D is ambiguous. Between the trimmed V and J ends, which lost 7 bases and 0 bases, there was a span of 10 bases. Looked up from germline, CDR1 is LNHDA and CDR2 is SQIVND (reference sequence). CDR3 length equals 14 residues. The CDR3 DNA follows: TGTGCCAGTACTACAACTATCTCTGGAAACACCATATATTTT. Translation gives CASTTTISGNTIYF.

V and J are TRBV12-3 or TRBV12-4 and TRBJ2-7; D gene unclear. The V end lost 3 bases, the J end lost 0 bases, and 9 bases lay between the germline ends. This CDR3 comprises 14 residues. CDR3 amino acids: CASSFRTRSYEQYF. The DNA of the CDR3 is TGTGCCAGCAGTTTCAGAACTCGCTCCTACGAGCAGTACTTC.

This clonotype was counted a single time. The V and J genes are TRBV25-1 and TRBJ2-1; the match to TRBD2 covers 12 bases. This CDR3 comprises 15 residues. Trimming cost V 7 bases and J 5 bases; bases outside gene matches: 6. Germline V gives CDR1 MGHDK, CDR2 SYGVNS. The CDR3 region is CASKLAGGPHNEQFF. In DNA, the CDR3 is TGTGCCAGCAAGCTAGCGGGGGGGCCCCACAATGAGCAGTTCTTC.

Only a few counts were recorded for this clonotype. This sequence joins TRBV20-1 and TRBJ1-2; possible D gene TRBD1, 6 bases. CDR3 length: 14 residues. V dropped 0 bases and J dropped 8 bases, with 16 bases sitting between them. The germline V gene encodes CDR1 DFQATT and CDR2 SNEGSKA (reference sequence). CDR3 region: CSARDLGASQGYTF. CDR3 DNA: TGCAGTGCTAGAGATTTGGGGGCGAGTCAAGGCTACACCTTC.

This clonotype was seen repeatedly, ten times or more. The rearrangement links TRBV7-2 to TRBJ1-1; D is possibly TRBD1 (5 bases). V lost 6 bases, J lost 11 bases, and 13 bases lay in between. This CDR3 region has 11 residues. CDR1 is SGHTA and CDR2 is FQGNSA in the germline V gene. The CDR3 reads CASRIQGQAFF. The CDR3 DNA sequence: TGTGCCAGCAGAATTCAGGGTCAGGCTTTCTTT.

V gene TRBV6-2 or TRBV6-3 combines with J gene TRBJ1-2; the match to TRBD1 covers 9 bases. Trimming cost V 6 bases and J 4 bases; bases outside gene matches: 9. The V gene's germline CDR1 is MNHEY and CDR2 SVGEGT. This CDR3 region has 15 residues. CDR3: CASSARGQGGYGYTF. DNA of the CDR3: TGTGCCAGCAGCGCGAGGGGACAGGGAGGCTATGGCTACACCTTC.

This clonotype was seen ten or more times. CDR3 nucleotides: TGTGCCAGCAGTCTACGCATAGCTAACTATGGCTACACCTTC. Its protein is CASSLRIANYGYTF. This chain links TRBV27 with TRBJ1-2; D not certain. Trimming cost V 5 bases and J 0 bases, with 10 bases left between them. Per the germline V gene, CDR1 is MNHEY and CDR2 is SMNVEV (reference sequence). CDR3 length: 14 amino acids.

This clonotype came up many times. CDR3 loop: CASLNRDRGLYNSPLHF. CDR3 nucleotides: TGTGCCAGCCTTAACCGGGACAGGGGACTCTATAATTCACCCCTCCACTTT. V is TRBV6-6 and J is TRBJ1-6, with 10 positions matching TRBD1. The CDR3 totals 17 residues. Germline trimming cut 8 bases from V and 3 bases from J; bases unmatched to any gene: 10. The V gene's germline CDR1 is MNHNY and CDR2 SVGAGI (reference sequence).

The chain couples TRBV5-1 to TRBJ2-6; weak D call: TRBD1 (6 bases). The CDR3 has 17 residues. The V end was cut by 4 bases, the J end by 4 bases, with 18 bases between. Germline CDR1 and CDR2: SGHRS and YFSETQ. CDR3 residues: CASSVTGGRFGANVLTF. The CDR3 DNA reads TGCGCCAGCAGCGTGACAGGTGGAAGATTCGGGGCCAACGTCCTGACTTTC. Variable domain in full (rest from reference TRBV5-1 and TRBJ2-6): KAGVTQTPRYLIKTRGQQVTLSCSPISGHRSVSWYQQTPGQGLQFLFEYFSETQRNKGNFPGRFSGRQFSNSRSEMNVSTLELGDSALYLCASSVTGGRFGANVLTFGAGSRLTVL.

This clonotype occurred many times. V is TRBV6-1 and J is TRBJ1-2; D is undetermined. Deletions cut 0 bases from V and 8 bases from J, with 13 bases between. CDR1 is MNHNS and CDR2 is SASEGT in the germline V gene. The CDR3 has 14 residues. The CDR3 reads CASSEAVGLGGYTF. The CDR3 bases are TGTGCCAGCAGTGAAGCGGTAGGGTTGGGGGGCTACACCTTC.

The chain carries TRBV20-1 and TRBJ1-4; D uncertain. CDR1 is DFQATT and CDR2 is SNEGSKA in the germline V gene (reference sequence). CDR3 length equals 13 residues. Trimming removed 6 bases from V and 0 bases from J, with 8 bases in between. In nucleotides, the CDR3 is TGCAGTGCAGGACCCACAACTAATGAAAAACTGTTTTTT. Encoded protein: CSAGPTTNEKLFF.

This clonotype was recorded a few times. The chain carries TRBV12-3 or TRBV12-4 and TRBJ1-6, with D perhaps TRBD1 (6 bases). The CDR3 is made up of 16 amino acids. The V gene lost 1 base and the J gene lost 5 bases, with 12 bases spanning the gap. CDR3 region: CASSLGPGADNSPLHF. The CDR3 nucleotides are TGTGCCAGCAGTTTAGGTCCGGGGGCGGATAATTCACCCCTCCACTTT.